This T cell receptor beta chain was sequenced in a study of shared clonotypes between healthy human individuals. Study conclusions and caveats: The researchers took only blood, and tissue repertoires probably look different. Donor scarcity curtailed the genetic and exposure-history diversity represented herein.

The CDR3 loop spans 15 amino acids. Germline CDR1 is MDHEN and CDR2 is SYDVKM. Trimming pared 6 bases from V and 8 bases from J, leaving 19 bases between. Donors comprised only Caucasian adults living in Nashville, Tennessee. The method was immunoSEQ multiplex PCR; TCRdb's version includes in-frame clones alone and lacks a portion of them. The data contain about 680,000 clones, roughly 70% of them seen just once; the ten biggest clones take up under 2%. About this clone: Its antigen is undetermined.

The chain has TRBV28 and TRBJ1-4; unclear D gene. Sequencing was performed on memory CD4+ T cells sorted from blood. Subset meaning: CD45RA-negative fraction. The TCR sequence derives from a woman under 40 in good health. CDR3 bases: TGTGCCAGCAGGCAGAGGTCAGGAATCCGCGAAAAACTGTTTTTT. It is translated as CASRQRSGIREKLFF.